Presented here are 25 T cell receptor beta chains from one specimen sequenced in a study of shared clonotypes between healthy human individuals (dated by TCRdb to 2020 to 2021). The library was built by means of the immunoSEQ multiplex PCR assay. Imported from immuneACCESS, the table was reduced by TCRdb to in-frame sequences with V and J called. These copies leave out some clones; in studies compared against another copy, an unresolved V gene accounts for under half, and the cause of the remainder is not known. In all, the sample holds under 1,900,000 clones, and 98% of those were seen once. The ten most abundant clones make up 0.3% to 0.45% of the sample. Sequenced input: naive CD4+ T cells sorted from blood. According to the study, the label for this sample's cell subset or site signals: CD45RA+ positively selected. Receptor source: a man aged 30-40 years in good health.

The chain is built from TRBV18 and TRBJ2-3; no reliable D call. Germline values: CDR1 KGHSH, CDR2 LQKENI. Trimming cost V 4 bases and J 5 bases, with 16 bases left between them. The CDR3 sequence is 15 residues long. The CDR3 region has the DNA TGTGCCAGCTCACTGCATGCCGGCGGCGAAGATACGCAGTATTTT. Translation: CASSLHAGGEDTQYF.

J is TRBJ2-7 and V is TRBV29-1; 10 bases are shared with TRBD2. Germline V gives CDR1 SQVTM, CDR2 ANQGSEA. CDR3 size: 12 residues. The junction had 4 bases not matched to a gene; V was cut back by 7 bases and J by 4 bases. DNA of the CDR3: TGCAGCGCTGGACTAGCGGAATACGAGCAGTACTTC. Translated: CSAGLAEYEQYF.

V and J are TRBV11-2 and TRBJ2-3, with D maybe TRBD1 (6 bases). CDR3 size: 15 residues. V gave up 2 bases and J gave up 7 bases, with 16 bases separating them. In germline, CDR1 is SGHAT, CDR2 FQNNGV. The CDR3 coding sequence is TGTGCCAGCAGCTTAAGAGGGGGTTCGCTCTATACGCAGTATTTT. This encodes CASSLRGGSLYTQYF.

The chain uses TRBV10-2 and TRBJ1-2; TRBD1 matches at 9 bases. J gave up 8 bases and V 8 bases, and 9 bases lay outside the gene matches. Looked up from germline, CDR1 is WSHSY and CDR2 is SAAADI. CDR3 length equals 13 residues. The CDR3 nucleotides are TGCGCCAGCGGCCGGGACAGGGCTGGCGGCTACACCTTC. Residues: CASGRDRAGGYTF.

CDR3 nucleotides: TGTGCCAGCAGCTTAGGCGGGAGGGAATCAGAGACCCAGTACTTC. Translation gives CASSLGGRESETQYF. The rearrangement joins TRBV7-2 to TRBJ2-5, with 9 bases identical to TRBD2. The CDR3 is 15 amino acids. V lost 1 base, J lost 4 bases, and 4 bases stayed unmatched. CDR1 is SGHTA and CDR2 is FQGNSA in the germline V gene.

The J gene is TRBJ2-1, the V gene TRBV7-2; 11 positions agree with TRBD2. The V gene end was trimmed by 6 bases and the J gene end by 1 base; junction bases not matched to a gene: 5. This CDR3 spans 16 amino acids. Germline assignment: CDR1 SGHTA and CDR2 FQGNSA. Here the CDR3 reads CASRRTSGSSYNEQFF. The CDR3 bases are TGTGCCAGCAGACGGACTAGCGGGTCTTCCTACAATGAGCAGTTCTTC.

The rearrangement links TRBV6-1 to TRBJ1-1; 8 bases fit TRBD1. CDR3 length equals 12 residues. Per germline, CDR1 MNHNS and CDR2 SASEGT. V lost 6 bases, J lost 10 bases, and 7 bases stayed unmatched. In DNA form, the CDR3 reads TGTGCCAGCAGGAAGACAGGGGATGGAGCTTTCTTT. Protein sequence: CASRKTGDGAFF.

The chain uses TRBV7-9 and TRBJ2-5, with 11 positions matching TRBD2. CDR1 and CDR2 (germline): SEHNR, FQNEAQ (reference sequence). Trimming cost V 5 bases and J 4 bases; bases outside gene matches: 9. The CDR3 is made up of 16 amino acids. The CDR3 loop reads CASSQGTSGGGETQYF. The CDR3 DNA is TGTGCCAGCAGCCAAGGGACTAGCGGAGGCGGAGAGACCCAGTACTTC.

This rearrangement joins TRBV27 to TRBJ2-2, with D unclear. From germline, CDR1 is MNHEY and CDR2 SMNVEV (reference sequence). The ends were cut back, 3 bases at V and 7 bases at J, with 6 bases in the middle. The CDR3 spans 12 residues. CDR3 protein: CASSFRFGELFF. CDR3 nucleotides: TGTGCCAGCAGTTTCCGTTTCGGGGAGCTGTTTTTT.

The chain recombines TRBV11-2 with TRBJ2-7; D is unresolved. Germline loops: CDR1 SGHAT, CDR2 FQNNGV. V dropped 4 bases and J dropped 6 bases, with 13 bases sitting between them. This CDR3 is 13 amino acids long. The CDR3 protein is CASSSRTSGEQYF. In DNA, the CDR3 is TGTGCCAGCAGCTCCAGGACCTCAGGCGAGCAGTACTTC.

The V call is TRBV4-1, the J call TRBJ2-7; tentatively, D is TRBD1 (7 bases). Germline-derived CDR1 and CDR2 are MGHRA and YSYEKL. The V end was cut by 4 bases, the J end by 2 bases, with 15 bases between. CDR3 length equals 15 residues. Written as DNA, the CDR3 is TGCGCCAGCAGCCCCGGAGGGGGCCCTACCTACGAGCAGTACTTC. It codes for CASSPGGGPTYEQYF.

V and J are TRBV28 and TRBJ1-5; D is ambiguous. This CDR3 spans 13 amino acids. Per the germline V gene, CDR1 is MDHEN and CDR2 is SYDVKM. V dropped 4 bases and J dropped 15 bases, with 19 bases sitting between them. The CDR3 loop is CASSSSSRVIGHF. In DNA form, the CDR3 reads TGTGCCAGCAGTTCTTCATCCAGAGTAATCGGGCATTTT.

This clone was counted a single time. This chain links TRBV4-3 with TRBJ2-7; D is undetermined. Trimming left V 2 bases short and J 0 bases short, with 11 bases between. Looked up from germline, CDR1 is LGHNA and CDR2 is YSLEER. The CDR3 extends over 15 amino acids. CDR3 residues: CASSQRASYSYEQYF. The CDR3 bases are TGCGCCAGCAGCCAACGAGCGTCTTACTCCTACGAGCAGTACTTC.

This sequence joins TRBV15 and TRBJ1-5; 8 bases map to TRBD1. V trimming: 6 bases; J trimming: 2 bases; junction bases outside the gene matches: 0. The CDR3 loop spans 13 amino acids. Germline V lookup: CDR1 LNHNV, CDR2 YYDKDF (reference sequence). CDR3 in amino acids: CATRGQGNQPQHF. The CDR3 nucleotides are TGTGCCACCAGGGGACAGGGCAATCAGCCCCAGCATTTT.

The rearrangement joins TRBV5-6 to TRBJ1-5, with unresolved D. The V gene's germline CDR1 is SGHDT and CDR2 YYEEEE. With 4 bases removed from V and 8 bases from J, the gap between germline ends came to 7 bases. The CDR3 length is 11 residues. The CDR3 DNA follows: TGTGCCAGCAGCGCTGGCGAGCCCCAGCATTTT. It yields the protein CASSAGEPQHF.

The V call is TRBV18, the J call TRBJ2-1; 7 positions match TRBD2. The length of the CDR3 is 19 residues. Germline assignment: CDR1 KGHSH and CDR2 LQKENI. V trimming: 0 bases; J trimming: 1 base; junction bases outside the gene matches: 12. The CDR3 loop is CASSPPLGREILSYNEQFF. The CDR3 DNA reads TGTGCCAGCTCACCACCGTTAGGGCGGGAGATATTGTCCTACAATGAGCAGTTCTTC. The whole variable domain, filled in from reference TRBV18 and TRBJ2-1, reads NAGVMQNPRHLVRRRGQEARLRCSPMKGHSHVYWYRQLPEEGLKFMVYLQKENIIDESGMPKERFSAEFPKEGPSILRIQQVVRGDSAAYFCASSPPLGREILSYNEQFFGPGTRLTVL.

The chain recombines TRBV29-1 with TRBJ2-1; 10 positions match TRBD1. V gave up 7 bases and J gave up 7 bases; unmatched junction bases: 22. Germline V gene data show CDR1 as SQVTM and CDR2 as ANQGSEA. The CDR3 covers 18 residues. The CDR3 is CSAFRTGGWRVEGNEQFF. The DNA of the CDR3 is TGCAGCGCATTTCGGACAGGGGGTTGGAGGGTGGAAGGTAATGAGCAGTTCTTC.

The chain uses TRBV5-6 and TRBJ2-5; D uncertain. Germline CDR1 SGHDT, CDR2 YYEEEE. The V and J ends lost 3 bases and 5 bases respectively, with 8 bases between them. The CDR3 is 12 residues long. As DNA, the CDR3 is TGTGCCAGCAGCTGGTTCTCGGAGACCCAGTACTTC. It specifies CASSWFSETQYF.

J is TRBJ2-5 and V is TRBV2; TRBD2 matches at 10 bases. The CDR3 length is 15 residues. With 3 bases clipped from V and 1 base from J, the junction kept 2 bases outside the gene matches. Germline-derived CDR1 and CDR2 are SNHLY and FYNNEI. The CDR3 coding sequence is TGTGCCAGCAGTGAGCTAGCGGGAGCCCAAGAGACCCAGTACTTC. Translation: CASSELAGAQETQYF.

This clone came up once. The V gene is TRBV5-1, the J gene TRBJ2-3; 9 bases agree with TRBD2. The CDR3 length is 17 residues. The junction had 8 bases not matched to a gene; V was cut back by 0 bases and J by 3 bases. Germline V gene sequence: CDR1 SGHRS, CDR2 YFSETQ. Written as DNA, the CDR3 is TGCGCCAGCAGCTTGGGGCCGACTAGCGGAGTGACAGATACGCAGTATTTT. Its translation is CASSLGPTSGVTDTQYF.

J is TRBJ2-1 and V is TRBV28, with D maybe TRBD2 (5 bases). Per germline, CDR1 MDHEN and CDR2 SYDVKM. Trimming took 3 bases from V and 6 from J, leaving 15 bases between them. The CDR3 has 15 amino acids. The CDR3 spells CASSLSGSGRNEQFF. The CDR3 bases are TGTGCCAGCAGTTTGTCTGGGAGCGGCCGCAATGAGCAGTTCTTC.

This chain joins TRBV7-8 and TRBJ2-5; TRBD1 matches at 11 bases. CDR1 is SGHVS and CDR2 is FQNEAQ in the germline V gene. This CDR3 has 15 residues. Unmatched junction bases numbered 7, after V lost 5 bases and J lost 5 bases. DNA for the CDR3: TGTGCCAGCAGCCGGGGACAGGGGGGTAAGGAGACCCAGTACTTC. It is translated as CASSRGQGGKETQYF.

Here the CDR3 reads CASSLGETSGKQETQYF. CDR3 DNA sequence: TGCGCCAGCAGCTTGGGTGAAACGAGCGGGAAACAAGAGACCCAGTACTTC. This chain links TRBV5-1 with TRBJ2-5, with TRBD2 matching 7 bases. Trimming cost V 0 bases and J 2 bases; bases outside gene matches: 10. The germline gives CDR1 SGHRS, CDR2 YFSETQ. The CDR3 runs to 17 residues.

The rearrangement joins TRBV2 to TRBJ2-5; 8 bases are shared with TRBD1. Per the germline V gene, CDR1 is SNHLY and CDR2 is FYNNEI. V was pared by 5 bases and J by 1 base, with 3 bases of the junction left unmatched. The CDR3 covers 14 residues. CDR3 loop: CASSRQGSQETQYF. In DNA, the CDR3 is TGTGCCAGCAGTCGACAGGGGAGCCAAGAGACCCAGTACTTC. Variable domain in full (rest from reference TRBV2 and TRBJ2-5): EPEVTQTPSHQVTQMGQEVILRCVPISNHLYFYWYRQILGQKVEFLVSFYNNEISEKSEIFDDQFSVERPDGSNFTLKIRSTKLEDSAMYFCASSRQGSQETQYFGPGTRLLVL.

This chain connects TRBV7-2 to TRBJ2-3; 12 nucleotides match TRBD2. The V gene end was trimmed by 5 bases and the J gene end by 1 base; junction bases not matched to a gene: 4. The germline V gene encodes CDR1 SGHTA and CDR2 FQGNSA. The CDR3 runs to 16 residues. The CDR3 is CASSTGLAGRTDTQYF. The CDR3 nucleotides are TGTGCCAGCAGCACCGGACTAGCGGGACGCACAGATACGCAGTATTTT.